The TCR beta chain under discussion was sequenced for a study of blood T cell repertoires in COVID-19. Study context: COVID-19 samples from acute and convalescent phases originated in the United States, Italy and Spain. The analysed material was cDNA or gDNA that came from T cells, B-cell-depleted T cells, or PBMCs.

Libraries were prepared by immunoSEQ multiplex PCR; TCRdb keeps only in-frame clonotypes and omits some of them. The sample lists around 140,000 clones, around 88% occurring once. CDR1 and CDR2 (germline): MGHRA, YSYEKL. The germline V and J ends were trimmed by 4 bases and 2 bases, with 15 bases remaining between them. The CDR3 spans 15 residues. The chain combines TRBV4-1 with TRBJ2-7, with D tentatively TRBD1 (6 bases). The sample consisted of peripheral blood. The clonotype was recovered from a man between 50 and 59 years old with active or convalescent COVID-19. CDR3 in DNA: TGCGCCAGCAGCCCCCAACAGGGTCCAGCCTACGAGCAGTACTTC. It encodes CASSPQQGPAYEQYF.